Here is one TCR beta chain with its context. No antigen is known for it. One base away there is no much larger clone; base qualities are not given. This entry comes from a study of blood T cell repertoires in COVID-19 (dated by TCRdb to 2020 to 2021). Study-level background: The collaborator samples originated in the United States, Italy and Spain and spanned the acute and convalescent phases of COVID-19. The samples were drawn from two sources: the first 160 participants of the ongoing ImmuneRACE study, and 950 to 1,500 subjects contributed by 6 global collaborators. Sample metadata almost always included a de-identified subject ID, COVID-19 status, age in years and sex. The material from the prospective study consisted of cDNA or gDNA derived from T cells, B-cell-depleted T cells, or PBMCs. A freely available public database, intended as a resource for researchers studying the immune response to SARS-CoV-2, is where the repertoires were released. HLA class I and class II types, where available, came from metadata supplied by the sample provider rather than from assay-based typing. Deeply sampled blood TCRbeta repertoires from subjects exposed to, actively infected with, or recovered from COVID-19 were included in the dataset.

CDR1 is given as DFQATT and CDR2 as SNEGSKA, both from the germline V gene (reference sequence). Germline trimming amounts to 3 bases on V and 7 bases on J, with 2 as the count of junction bases outside the gene matches. Including cysteine and phenylalanine, the CDR3 has 11 amino acids. Solely the CDR3 DNA is kept, with 33 bases framed from the first base. Study-wide conclusions, independent of this receptor: The quantity of clinical and demographic metadata differed by source and by participant and was supplied without curation.

Collaborating institutions collected whole blood in K2EDTA tubes following their own protocols. For TCRbeta analysis, collaborators shipped samples in one of three forms: frozen whole blood, isolated PBMCs, or DNA extracted from either of those sample types. The immunoSEQ Assay, a bias-controlled multiplex PCR, was used to amplify TCRbeta CDR3 regions from genomic DNA. As for the authors' bioinformatics: The number of nucleated cells in each sample was estimated from the amplification of reference gene primers within the assay. Sequence reads were collapsed and filtered to measure the absolute abundance of every unique TCRbeta CDR3 rearrangement. For each sample, productive Simpson clonality was calculated by taking the square root of Simpson's diversity index across productive rearrangements. TCRdb provides this immuneACCESS table in a form limited to in-frame rearrangements. Some clones are lacking; in checked studies, under half of them reflect an unresolved V gene, and why the rest are absent is not known. That table is the source of V, J and clone size, and D and trimming were worked out from the DNA. Across this sample there are 70,000 or so clones, with over 85% seen only once. The ten largest clones add up to 1.5% of the sample.

The rearranged segments are TRBV20-1 and TRBJ1-1, with 7 junctional bases fitting TRBD1. The source of this sequence is a man in his forties or fifties with acute or convalescent COVID-19. Sequenced material: peripheral blood. This receptor carries the CDR3 CSARRDSEAFF. The nucleotides read TGCAGTGCTAGGAGGGACAGTGAAGCTTTCTTT.